This T cell receptor (beta chain) was profiled in a study of T cell responses to AZD1222 COVID-19 vaccine. The method was immunoSEQ multiplex PCR; TCRdb's version includes in-frame clones alone and lacks a portion of them. The table lists 100,000 to 150,000 clones, approximately 89% of them singletons. The sequence was collected from an adult in good health. The sample in question was peripheral blood, obtained on day 0 of AZD1222 vaccination.

As DNA, the CDR3 is TGTGCCAGCTCACTTTCGGGACCCATAAATTCACCCCTCCACTTT. Translation: CASSLSGPINSPLHF. V and J are TRBV18 and TRBJ1-6; weak D call: TRBD1 (5 bases). The CDR3 runs to 15 residues. The V end was cut by 4 bases, the J end by 7 bases, with 14 bases between. CDR1 KGHSH and CDR2 LQKENI come from the germline V gene.